This paragraph reports one T cell receptor beta chain. Its antigen has not been determined. Per-base qualities were not stored, and no clone one base away is much larger. V loses 8 bases, J loses 1 base, and the germline ends lie 8 bases apart. Based on the germline V gene, the CDR1 and CDR2 sequences are MDHEN and SYDVKM. From cysteine to phenylalanine, the CDR3 is 12 amino acids long. Only the CDR3 DNA is retained, 36 bases long and in frame from the first base. This record belongs to a study of blood T cell repertoires in COVID-19 (dated by TCRdb to the early 2020s). Regarding the study in general: Samples from collaborators originated in the United States, Italy and Spain and spanned both the acute and convalescent phases of COVID-19. The prospective study material was composed of cDNA or gDNA derived from T cells, B-cell-depleted T cells, or PBMCs. Subjects who had been exposed to COVID-19, were actively infected with it, or had recovered from it provided the deeply sampled blood TCRbeta repertoires that made up the dataset. The repertoires were made available in a free public database intended to serve as a resource for research on the immune response to SARS-CoV-2. Samples were obtained from the ongoing ImmuneRACE study (first 160 participants) and from some 1,200 subjects provided by 6 global collaborators. A de-identified subject ID, COVID-19 status, age in years and sex were almost always included in the sample metadata. Where available, HLA class I and class II types were taken from metadata supplied by the sample provider and were not determined by assay-based typing. Broad study findings and their caveats: The amount of clinical and demographic metadata varied by source and participant and was provided uncurated.

TCRbeta CDR3 regions were amplified from genomic DNA by means of the immunoSEQ Assay, a bias-controlled multiplex PCR. From the authors' description of their analysis: The number of nucleated cells in each sample was estimated from the amplification of reference gene primers within the assay. To quantify the absolute abundance of each unique TCRbeta CDR3 rearrangement, sequence reads were collapsed and filtered. Productive Simpson clonality was computed per sample as the square root of Simpson's diversity index over productive rearrangements. Not all clones reach the TCRdb copy of this immuneACCESS table, which keeps in-frame sequences only. Checked studies attribute under half of the gap to unresolved V genes and leave the rest unexplained. V and J calls and clone size are those listed in that table; D and trimming were worked out from the DNA. The sample records 130,000 to 150,000 clones, approximately 84% of which are singletons. The ten largest account for approximately 6.6% of the sample.

Collaborating institutions collected whole blood in K2EDTA tubes following their own protocols. For TCRbeta analysis, collaborator samples were shipped as frozen whole blood, as isolated PBMCs, or as DNA extracted from either sample type. The TCR originated in a human donor in a cohort sampled during active COVID-19. The sequenced material came from peripheral blood. The chain couples TRBV28 to TRBJ2-5; 5 matching bases give a weak D call of TRBD1. The CDR3 corresponds to CASQTVQETQYF. The nucleotide sequence reads TGTGCCAGCCAGACAGTCCAAGAGACCCAGTACTTC. The entire variable domain, with the stretches around the CDR3 drawn from the reference TRBV28 and TRBJ2-5 proteins, is DVKVTQSSRYLVKRTGEKVFLECVQDMDHENMFWYRQDPGLGLRLIYFSYDVKMKEKGDIPEGYSVSREKKERFSLILESASTNQTSMYLCASQTVQETQYFGPGTRLLVL.